This T cell receptor (beta chain) was sequenced for a study of blood T cell repertoires in COVID-19. Looking at the study overall: PBMCs, B-cell-depleted T cells, or T cells were the source of the cDNA or gDNA that made up the material.

Per the original methods: Estimates of nucleated cell counts were drawn from the amplification of reference gene primers. Produced via immunoSEQ multiplex PCR; TCRdb's table is partial and in-frame only. The V and J calls and clone size were taken over from that table, and D and trimming were inferred from the DNA. Of about 80,000 clones detected, 65% to 85% appear once; the ten largest clones hold 15% to 20%. The CDR3 has 11 amino acids. Trimming pared 5 bases from V and 1 base from J, leaving 2 bases between. The germline CDR1 and CDR2 sequences are SGHNT and YENEEA. V gene TRBV11-3 combines with J gene TRBJ1-1, with no clear D. Sequences were obtained from peripheral blood. The clonotype originates from a man between 65 and 85 years old with active or convalescent COVID-19. The CDR3 spells CASSRNTEAFF. CDR3 nucleotide sequence: TGTGCCAGCAGCCGGAACACTGAAGCTTTCTTT.